Below are 19 T cell receptor beta chains sequenced from a single sample in a study of response to subunit inactivated influenza vaccine listed by TCRdb under 2018. Library construction relied on RT-PCR. The sample was run on an Illumina HiSeq 2500. TCRdb's own reprocessing of the public reads used fastp at Q25 and MiXCR and kept productive beta chains. Rows with a matching CDR3 protein are joined into one entry that keeps the most common DNA and genes. Present in this sample are hundreds of thousands of distinct CDR3 sequences, less than 20% of which were seen just once. In total, the top ten clones hold 9.5% to 13% of the sample. This sample comprised PBMCs from blood, obtained 12 days after vaccination. These receptors all stem from a man between 50 and 59 years old who received an inactivated influenza vaccine. Donor details come from another sample of the same person, matched by shared clones.

The CDR3 region has the DNA TGTGCCAGCAGCTCTAGGGGGGCGACTGGCACCGGGGAGCTGTTTTTT. Translating it yields CASSSRGATGTGELFF. The V and J genes are TRBV11-2 and TRBJ2-2, with D possibly being TRBD1 or TRBD2 (6 bases each). Between the trimmed V and J ends, which lost 4 bases and 4 bases, there was a span of 16 bases. Per germline, CDR1 SGHAT and CDR2 FQNNGV. The CDR3 is 16 residues long.

This chain uses TRBV12-3 or TRBV12-4 with TRBJ2-7; D might be TRBD1 (6 bases). Trimming stripped 7 bases from V and 2 bases from J, with 15 bases between. The CDR3 extends over 14 amino acids. CDR3 in DNA: TGTGCCAGCACTTTTTCGGCAGGGGCCTACGAGCAGTACTTC. Protein sequence: CASTFSAGAYEQYF.

This clonotype has ten or more counts. The J gene is TRBJ2-7, the V gene TRBV12-3 or TRBV12-4; 10 positions match TRBD2. The CDR3 extends over 14 amino acids. J lost 6 bases, V lost 3 bases, and 5 bases had no gene match. The CDR3: CASSLGLAGVEQYF. The CDR3 DNA follows: TGTGCCAGCAGTTTGGGCCTAGCGGGAGTCGAGCAGTACTTC.

The CDR3 loop reads CASSLGQGGQYF. CDR3 DNA: TGCGCCAGCAGCTTGGGACAGGGTGGGCAGTACTTC. The chain is built from TRBV5-1 and TRBJ2-7; 7 bases match TRBD1. The CDR3 is 12 residues long. Per germline, CDR1 SGHRS and CDR2 YFSETQ. The junction had 3 bases not matched to a gene; V was cut back by 0 bases and J by 9 bases.

This clonotype turned up a few times. The chain combines TRBV18 with TRBJ2-7, with 7 bases aligning to TRBD1. Germline V gene data show CDR1 as KGHSH and CDR2 as LQKENI. V dropped 3 bases and J dropped 0; count of bases not matched to a gene: 8. The CDR3 length is 16 residues. The CDR3 spells CASSPTYGTASYEQYF. For the CDR3, the DNA is TGTGCCAGCTCACCGACTTACGGGACAGCCTCCTACGAGCAGTACTTC.

The V gene is TRBV3-1, the J gene TRBJ2-2; possibly TRBD1 for D (6 bases). V gave up 7 bases and J gave up 4 bases, with 10 bases separating them. The CDR3 loop spans 13 amino acids. CDR1 LGHDT and CDR2 YNNKEL come from the germline V gene (reference sequence). CDR3 bases: TGTGCCAGCACAGGGGCTAGCACCGGGGAGCTGTTTTTT. It is translated as CASTGASTGELFF.

V is TRBV21-1 and J is TRBJ2-7; the D call in the table, TRBD2, was not verified against the DNA. TRBV21-1 is reported as a pseudogene. The CDR3 extends over 16 amino acids. The CDR3 here is CASSMTTQGPSYEQYF. The DNA for the CDR3 is TGTGCCAGCAGCATGACTACACAAGGGCCGTCCTACGAGCAGTACTTC.

The chain combines TRBV11-2 with TRBJ2-1; 8 bases line up with TRBD2. The CDR3 runs 15 residues. The junction had 8 bases not matched to a gene; V was cut back by 5 bases and J by 5 bases. The germline V gene has CDR1 SGHAT and CDR2 FQNNGV. Here the CDR3 DNA reads TGTGCCAGCAGCAAGCCGGGACTAGTTAACAATGAGCAGTTCTTC. Its translation is CASSKPGLVNNEQFF. The full variable domain, rest sourced from reference TRBV11-2 and TRBJ2-1, is EAGVAQSPRYKIIEKRQSVAFWCNPISGHATLYWYQQILGQGPKLLIQFQNNGVVDDSQLPKDRFSAERLKGVDSTLKIQPAKLEDSAVYLCASSKPGLVNNEQFFGPGTRLTVL.

The genes are TRBV7-2 and TRBJ2-7; D not resolved. V was clipped by 1 base and J by 3 bases, with 7 bases between them. The CDR3 contains 13 residues. The germline V gene has CDR1 SGHTA and CDR2 FQGNSA. DNA for the CDR3: TGTGCCAGCAGCTTAGAGAGGCTCTACGAGCAGTACTTC. Amino acid sequence: CASSLERLYEQYF.

This chain uses TRBV20-1 with TRBJ1-1; TRBD1 matches 12 bases. This CDR3 has 15 amino acids. J was trimmed by 1 base and V by 6 bases; bases with no gene match: 6. The V gene's germline CDR1 is DFQATT and CDR2 SNEGSKA (reference sequence). CDR3 in DNA: TGCAGTGCCCGGGACAGGGGGCTCTCGAACACTGAAGCTTTCTTT. The encoded protein is CSARDRGLSNTEAFF.

The chain links TRBV20-1 to TRBJ2-2; perhaps TRBD1 as D (5 bases). Trimming pared 2 bases from V and 4 bases from J, leaving 11 bases between. This CDR3 region has 14 residues. Germline loops: CDR1 DFQATT, CDR2 SNEGSKA (reference sequence). CDR3 protein: CSARIPGITGELFF. Here the CDR3 DNA reads TGCAGTGCTAGAATCCCAGGGATCACCGGGGAGCTGTTTTTT.

This clonotype was found a few times. The chain joins TRBV15 to TRBJ2-7; TRBD1 is a possible D gene (5 bases). This CDR3 region has 15 residues. CDR1 LNHNV and CDR2 YYDKDF come from the germline V gene (reference sequence). Trimming shortened V by 1 base and J by 3 bases, and 13 bases separated the two germline ends. The DNA for the CDR3 is TGTGCCACCAGCAGAGTAAGGGGATTTATCTACGAGCAGTACTTC. The encoded protein is CATSRVRGFIYEQYF.

This clonotype was recorded many times. The CDR3 spells CASSPQGSYTDTQYF. Written as DNA, the CDR3 is TGCGCCAGCAGTCCACAAGGCAGCTACACAGATACGCAGTATTTT. The V call is TRBV5-1, the J call TRBJ2-3; D is uncertain. CDR1 is SGHRS and CDR2 is YFSETQ in the germline V gene. The CDR3 covers 15 residues. Trimming left V 5 bases short and J 2 bases short, with 15 bases between.

V gene TRBV7-2 combines with J gene TRBJ2-5; TRBD1 matches at 9 bases. The germline V gene has CDR1 SGHTA and CDR2 FQGNSA. Unmatched junction bases numbered 8, after V lost 5 bases and J lost 4 bases. This CDR3 region has 15 residues. CDR3 nucleotide sequence: TGTGCCAGCAGCAGACAGGGGGGGGTTGGAGAGACCCAGTACTTC. This translates into CASSRQGGVGETQYF.

V is TRBV9 and J is TRBJ2-3, with D unclear. The germline gives CDR1 SGDLS, CDR2 YYNGEE. CDR3 size: 15 residues. The V gene lost 0 bases and the J gene lost 2 bases, with 10 bases spanning the gap. Here the CDR3 DNA reads TGTGCCAGCAGCGTAGGGTGGGGATTCACAGATACGCAGTATTTT. This sequence encodes CASSVGWGFTDTQYF. Complete variable domain (other parts from reference TRBV9 and TRBJ2-3): DSGVTQTPKHLITATGQRVTLRCSPRSGDLSVYWYQQSLDQGLQFLIQYYNGEERAKGNILERFSAQQFPDLHSELNLSSLELGDSALYFCASSVGWGFTDTQYFGPGTRLTVL.

The chain employs TRBV28 and TRBJ2-7; perhaps D is TRBD1 or TRBD2 (5 bases each). CDR1 and CDR2 (germline): MDHEN, SYDVKM. The CDR3 has 12 residues. V dropped 3 bases and J dropped 6 bases, with 9 bases sitting between them. The CDR3 region has the DNA TGTGCCAGCAGTTTGGACGGGACCGAGCAGTACTTC. Translated, it gives CASSLDGTEQYF. Drawing the rest from reference TRBV28 and TRBJ2-7, the complete variable domain is DVKVTQSSRYLVKRTGEKVFLECVQDMDHENMFWYRQDPGLGLRLIYFSYDVKMKEKGDIPEGYSVSREKKERFSLILESASTNQTSMYLCASSLDGTEQYFGPGTRLTVT.

V gene TRBV4-2 combines with J gene TRBJ2-1; 12 bases are a match to TRBD1. CDR3 length: 21 amino acids. With 6 bases clipped from V and 1 base from J, the junction kept 19 bases outside the gene matches. The germline gives CDR1 LGHNA, CDR2 YNFKEQ. The CDR3 region is CASRRKTGTGGAGLSYNEQFF. The CDR3 nucleotides read TGTGCCAGCAGGAGGAAGACCGGGACAGGGGGCGCCGGCCTGTCCTACAATGAGCAGTTCTTC.

The CDR3 DNA sequence: TGTGCCACCAGCAGAAGGGCTTTAGATACGCAGTATTTT. It yields the protein CATSRRALDTQYF. This chain uses TRBV15 with TRBJ2-3, with no clear D. V shed 2 bases and J shed 5 bases, with 8 bases lying between them. The CDR3 runs 13 residues. The germline gives CDR1 LNHNV, CDR2 YYDKDF (reference sequence).

This clonotype was counted at least ten times. This chain joins TRBV12-3 or TRBV12-4 and TRBJ1-1; the D is unclear. There are 12 residues in the CDR3. V gave up 6 bases and J gave up 4 bases, with 9 bases separating them. The DNA of the CDR3 is TGTGCCAGCAGCCTTTCGAGCACTGAAGCTTTCTTT. It translates to CASSLSSTEAFF.